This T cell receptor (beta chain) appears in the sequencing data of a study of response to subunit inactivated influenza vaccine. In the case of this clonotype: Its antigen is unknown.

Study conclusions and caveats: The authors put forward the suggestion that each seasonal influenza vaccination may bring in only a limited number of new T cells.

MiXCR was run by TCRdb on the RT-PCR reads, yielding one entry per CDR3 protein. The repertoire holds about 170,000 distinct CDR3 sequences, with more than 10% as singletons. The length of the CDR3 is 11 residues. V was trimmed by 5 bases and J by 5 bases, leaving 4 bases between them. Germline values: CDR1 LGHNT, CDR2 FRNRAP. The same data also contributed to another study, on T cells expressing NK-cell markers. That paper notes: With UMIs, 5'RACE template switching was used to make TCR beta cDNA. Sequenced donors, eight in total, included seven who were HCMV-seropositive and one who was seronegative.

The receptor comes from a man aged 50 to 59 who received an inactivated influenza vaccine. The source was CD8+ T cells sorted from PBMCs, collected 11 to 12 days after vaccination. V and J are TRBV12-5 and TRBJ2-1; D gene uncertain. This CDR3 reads CASGENNEQFF. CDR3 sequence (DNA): TGTGCTAGTGGTGAGAACAATGAGCAGTTCTTC.